These 9 T cell receptor beta chains were all obtained from the same sample, sequenced in a study of cytomegalovirus exposure and HLA in healthy donors (dated by TCRdb to about 2017). Library creation used the immunoSEQ multiplex PCR assay. TCRdb provides this immuneACCESS table in a form limited to in-frame rearrangements. Some clones are lacking; in checked studies, under half of them reflect an unresolved V gene, and why the rest are absent is not known. Present in this sample are more than 150,000 clones, more than 75% of which were seen just once. Jointly, the top ten make up almost 3% of the sample. Sequencing was performed on PBMCs. The receptors here all came from a man aged 18 to 29 in good health and CMV-seronegative.

This clone occurred once. A much larger clone sits a single nucleotide away, making a read error possible. This chain's CDR3 is CASRDGTGDTGELFF. The CDR3 DNA follows: TGTGCCAGCAGGGACGGGACAGGGGACACCGGGGAGCTGTTTTTT. The rearrangement links TRBV6-5 to TRBJ2-2; 10 bases map to TRBD1. From germline, CDR1 is MNHEY and CDR2 SVGAGI. The length of the CDR3 is 15 residues. Trimming removed 6 bases from V and 3 bases from J; junction bases left unmatched: 4.

This rearrangement joins TRBV11-2 to TRBJ2-2, with TRBD1 matching 7 bases. V shed 1 base and J 7 bases; nucleotides not matched to a gene: 3. CDR1 is SGHAT and CDR2 is FQNNGV in the germline V gene. This CDR3 has 14 amino acids. CDR3 in DNA: TGTGCCAGCAGCTTAGTGTGGGACAGCGGGGAGCTGTTTTTT. It encodes CASSLVWDSGELFF.

The CDR3 nucleotides read TGCGCCAGCAGCTTGGGACTCTCCACCGGGGAGCTGTTTTTT. It translates to CASSLGLSTGELFF. The chain carries TRBV5-1 and TRBJ2-2; D gene uncertain. This CDR3 has 14 amino acids. Trimming removed 0 bases at V and 4 bases at J, with 7 bases between. In germline, CDR1 is SGHRS, CDR2 YFSETQ. The full variable domain, completed using reference TRBV5-1 and TRBJ2-2, is KAGVTQTPRYLIKTRGQQVTLSCSPISGHRSVSWYQQTPGQGLQFLFEYFSETQRNKGNFPGRFSGRQFSNSRSEMNVSTLELGDSALYLCASSLGLSTGELFFGEGSRLTVL.

This chain links TRBV7-9 with TRBJ1-2; TRBD1 matches 7 bases. V gave up 5 bases and J gave up 4 bases; unmatched junction bases: 4. This CDR3 is 13 amino acids long. Germline loops: CDR1 SEHNR, CDR2 FQNEAQ (reference sequence). Written as DNA, the CDR3 is TGTGCCAGCAGCCCCAAGGGGGCCTATGGCTACACCTTC. It specifies CASSPKGAYGYTF.

This chain links TRBV4-2 with TRBJ2-5; 8 bases are a match to TRBD1. The length of the CDR3 is 16 residues. In germline, CDR1 is LGHNA, CDR2 YNFKEQ. Unmatched junction bases numbered 7, after V lost 0 bases and J lost 4 bases. The chain's CDR3 is CASSQEDRGLSETQYF. CDR3 DNA sequence: TGTGCCAGCAGCCAAGAAGACAGGGGTTTATCAGAGACCCAGTACTTC.

The chain combines TRBV28 with TRBJ1-2, with D maybe TRBD1 (5 bases). V lost 5 bases and J 3 bases, leaving 10 bases between the germline ends. This CDR3 comprises 13 residues. Per germline, CDR1 MDHEN and CDR2 SYDVKM. The CDR3, as DNA: TGTGCCAGCAGTAGCGGGACGGACTATGGCTACACCTTC. It is translated as CASSSGTDYGYTF.

J is TRBJ1-1 and V is TRBV11-2; TRBD1 matches 11 bases. CDR3 length equals 17 residues. The germline CDR1 and CDR2 sequences are SGHAT and FQNNGV. V trimming: 3 bases; J trimming: 0 bases; junction bases outside the gene matches: 6. CDR3 sequence (DNA): TGTGCCAGCAGCTTTTCGGACAGGGGGCGTATGAACACTGAAGCTTTCTTT. This sequence encodes CASSFSDRGRMNTEAFF.

This rearrangement joins TRBV5-6 to TRBJ2-7, with D possibly TRBD1 on 6 matching bases. The V end lost 1 base, the J end lost 2 bases, and 10 bases lay between the germline ends. The V gene's germline CDR1 is SGHDT and CDR2 YYEEEE. The CDR3 totals 14 residues. The CDR3 is CASSLQGLPYEQYF. The CDR3, as DNA: TGTGCCAGCAGCTTGCAGGGGCTGCCCTACGAGCAGTACTTC.

The chain has TRBV28 and TRBJ1-1; tentatively, D is TRBD1 (5 bases). Per germline, CDR1 MDHEN and CDR2 SYDVKM. Trimming took off 3 bases at V and 6 bases at J, with 8 bases between the two ends. The length of the CDR3 is 12 residues. CDR3 in amino acids: CASSFAGAEAFF. The DNA for the CDR3 is TGTGCCAGCAGTTTTGCGGGGGCTGAAGCTTTCTTT.